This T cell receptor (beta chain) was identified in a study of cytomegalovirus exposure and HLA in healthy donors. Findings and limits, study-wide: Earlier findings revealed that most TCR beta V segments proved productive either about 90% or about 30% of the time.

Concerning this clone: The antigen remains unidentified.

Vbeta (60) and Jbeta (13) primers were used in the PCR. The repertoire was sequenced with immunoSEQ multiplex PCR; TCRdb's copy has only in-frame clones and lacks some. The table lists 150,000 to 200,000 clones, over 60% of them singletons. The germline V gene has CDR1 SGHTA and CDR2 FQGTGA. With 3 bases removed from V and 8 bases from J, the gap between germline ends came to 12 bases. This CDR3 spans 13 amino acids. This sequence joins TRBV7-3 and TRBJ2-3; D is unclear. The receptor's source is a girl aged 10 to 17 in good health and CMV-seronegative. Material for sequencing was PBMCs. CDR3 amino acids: CASSFGKTGTQYF. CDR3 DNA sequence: TGTGCCAGCAGCTTCGGCAAAACGGGTACGCAGTATTTT.